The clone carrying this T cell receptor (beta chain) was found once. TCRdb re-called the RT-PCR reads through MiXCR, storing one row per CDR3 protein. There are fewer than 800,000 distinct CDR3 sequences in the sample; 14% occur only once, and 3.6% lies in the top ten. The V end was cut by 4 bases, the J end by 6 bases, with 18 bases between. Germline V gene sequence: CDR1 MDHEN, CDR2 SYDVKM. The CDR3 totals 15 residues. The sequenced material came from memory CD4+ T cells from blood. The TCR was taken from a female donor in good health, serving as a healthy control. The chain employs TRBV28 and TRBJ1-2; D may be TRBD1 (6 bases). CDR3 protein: CASSSETGAFDGYTF. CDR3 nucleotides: TGTGCCAGCAGTTCGGAGACAGGCGCCTTCGATGGCTACACCTTC.